This entry describes one TCR beta chain. Its antigen is unknown. Within one base of it there is no much larger clone, and no base qualities were kept. This sample stems from a study of OX40 agonist ivuxolimab in advanced cancers. Study-wide context: The costimulatory receptor OX40 (CD134) was targeted by ivuxolimab, a fully human IgG2 agonistic monoclonal antibody. Among the roughly 52 dose-escalation patients, around 19 had hepatocellular carcinoma, about 15 melanoma, 9 renal cell carcinoma and 9 head and neck cancer. Intravenous ivuxolimab was administered to patients every 2 weeks at six dose levels: 0.01, 0.1, 0.3, 1.5, 3 and 10 mg/kg. Patients were allowed to have had prior anti-PD-1, anti-PD-L1 or anti-CTLA-4 therapy, and 40% of the dose-escalation patients had previously received checkpoint inhibitors. The paper reports the monotherapy dose-escalation portion (N of about 51 patients) of the phase I ivuxolimab trial. The point of sequencing TCRbeta in the periphery was to test whether ivuxolimab changed TCR sequence diversity and drove clonal T-cell expansion. Partial responses occurred in three dose-escalation patients, of whom one had hepatocellular carcinoma and two had cutaneous melanoma. In the dose-escalation cohort, more than 75% of patients were male, and the mean age was roughly 60 years, with a range of 23 to 79. Results and caveats for the whole study, not just this receptor: Partial responders in the 0.1-3.0 mg/kg groups had among the lowest normalized peripheral clonal expansion, especially among CD8+ T cells. Low levels of normalized T-cell clonal expansion were also seen in some patients who did not respond. At doses from 0.1 to 3.0 mg/kg, clonal expansion was seen in both CD4+ and CD8+ blood T cells between baseline and week 6. Antigen specificity was not determined for the clonally expanded peripheral T cells. After ivuxolimab, CD8+ T cells had more expanded clones than CD4+ T cells on average.

Genomic DNA was extracted from sorted cells for sequencing of the TCRbeta CDR3 region. The immunoSEQ Assay was used for sequencing of TCRbeta CDR3 regions. Here the immuneACCESS table is served through TCRdb, limited to in-frame sequences with V and J called. Missing clones are a known gap in these copies; in checked studies unresolved V genes cover under half, and the rest lacks a known reason. For this sample the table gives fewer than 25,000 clones, of which just over 85% were detected only once. Approximately 42% of the sample goes to the ten largest clones. The germline V gene encodes CDR1 SGHRS and CDR2 YFSETQ. V is trimmed back by 2 bases and J by 5 bases, and the junction contains 7 bases that no gene match accounts for. Including the terminal cysteine and phenylalanine, the CDR3 comprises 15 residues. CDR3 DNA is the only sequence kept; it has 45 bases, read in frame from the first base.

The trial excluded patients who had a history of autoimmune disease or were on systemic immunosuppression. In every dose cohort, peripheral blood was drawn for TCR sequencing at baseline, cycle 4 day 1, and cycle 7 day 1. The samples were drawn from a first-in-human, open-label, multicenter phase I dose-escalation trial of ivuxolimab. Adults with locally advanced or metastatic melanoma, renal cell, hepatocellular, or head and neck squamous cell carcinoma were enrolled in the trial. Before TCR sequencing, CD4+ T cells and CD8+ T cells were sorted from peripheral blood as separate populations. The rearranged segments are TRBV5-1 and TRBJ2-5; TRBD2 fits 9 bases in the junction. Sequenced here: CD4+ or CD8+ T cells sorted from blood, sampled in a trial of the OX40 agonist ivuxolimab. The sequence derives from an adult with an advanced solid tumor such as melanoma, head and neck, liver or kidney cancer. The DNA sequence is TGCGCCAGCAGCTTCCGCGGGGGGGCCTTCGAGACCCAGTACTTC. The resulting protein is CASSFRGGAFETQYF.